This entry lists 15 T cell receptor beta chains sequenced from one sample in a study of blood T cell repertoires in COVID-19. The method was immunoSEQ multiplex PCR; TCRdb's version includes in-frame clones alone and lacks a portion of them. The sample carries a few hundred thousand clones, under 90% recorded once. Input material: PBMCs or T cells enriched from blood (not recorded which). These receptors were obtained from a woman aged 18-29 years who had recovered from COVID-19.

In the case of this clone: An end of the junction differs from the germline gene, which may be a read error. The genes are TRBV29-1 and TRBJ2-1; the D is unclear. The CDR3 consists of 15 residues. Germline CDR1 is SQVTM and CDR2 is ANQGSEA. Written as DNA, the CDR3 is TGCAGCGTAGAAGGCCTTCCCAGCTCCTACAATGAGCAGTTCTTC. This gives the protein CSVEGLPSSYNEQFF.

The V gene is TRBV5-1, the J gene TRBJ2-2, with 12 bases aligning to TRBD1. The junction had 7 bases not matched to a gene; V was cut back by 4 bases and J by 6 bases. Per the germline V gene, CDR1 is SGHRS and CDR2 is YFSETQ. This CDR3 has 16 amino acids. CDR3 sequence (DNA): TGCGCCAGCAGCGACGGGACAGGGGGCCTCGCCGGGGAGCTGTTTTTT. This sequence encodes CASSDGTGGLAGELFF.

The V gene is TRBV9, the J gene TRBJ1-2, with a weak D call TRBD1 (6 bases). Germline values: CDR1 SGDLS, CDR2 YYNGEE. CDR3 length: 16 amino acids. The ends were cut back, 3 bases at V and 3 bases at J, with 18 bases in the middle. The CDR3 loop reads CASSENQKTGHYGYTF. In DNA form, the CDR3 reads TGTGCCAGCAGCGAGAATCAAAAGACAGGCCACTATGGCTACACCTTC.

The rearrangement uses TRBV15 and TRBJ1-2, with 7 positions matching TRBD1. V gave up 0 bases and J gave up 5 bases; unmatched junction bases: 9. Germline loops: CDR1 LNHNV, CDR2 YYDKDF (reference sequence). The CDR3 spans 16 residues. This CDR3 is CATSREGGQSFYGYTF. The CDR3 bases are TGTGCCACCAGCAGAGAAGGGGGCCAATCCTTTTATGGCTACACCTTC.

The chain carries TRBV30 and TRBJ1-2, with TRBD1 identical over 12 bases. CDR1 is GTSNPN and CDR2 is SVGIG in the germline V gene (reference sequence). The CDR3 is 14 amino acids. Unmatched junction bases numbered 2, after V lost 2 bases and J lost 4 bases. The CDR3, as DNA: TGTGCCTGGAGTCCGGGACAGGGGGCCTATGGCTACACCTTC. It specifies CAWSPGQGAYGYTF. The variable domain in full, with the rest retrieved from reference TRBV30 and TRBJ1-2, is SQTIHQWPATLVQPVGSPLSLECTVEGTSNPNLYWYRQAAGRGLQLLFYSVGIGQISSEVPQNLSASRPQDRQFILSSKKLLLSDSGFYLCAWSPGQGAYGYTFGSGTRLTVV.

CDR3 DNA sequence: TGTGCCAGCTCACCACCTCCCAGCGGCTACGAGCAGTACTTC. This translates into CASSPPPSGYEQYF. The chain recombines TRBV18 with TRBJ2-7; D might be TRBD2 (5 bases). The CDR3 extends over 14 amino acids. Germline lookup yields CDR1 KGHSH and CDR2 LQKENI. Trimming stripped 0 bases from V and 3 bases from J, with 9 bases between.

This clone was detected only a few times. The rearrangement uses TRBV2 and TRBJ1-2; D remains unclear. The germline V gene has CDR1 SNHLY and CDR2 FYNNEI. V dropped 8 bases and J dropped 2 bases, with 15 bases sitting between them. The CDR3 runs 14 residues. This CDR3 is CASSRLGGNYGYTF. Written as DNA, the CDR3 is TGTGCCAGCTCCCGCCTAGGAGGGAACTATGGCTACACCTTC.

This clone was observed a few times. This rearrangement joins TRBV5-1 to TRBJ2-2, with D possibly matching TRBD1 (6 bases). The CDR3 covers 15 residues. The germline V gene has CDR1 SGHRS and CDR2 YFSETQ. Between the trimmed V and J ends, which lost 6 bases and 7 bases, there was a span of 19 bases. CDR3: CASITAPGAVGELFF. The CDR3 DNA sequence: TGCGCCAGCATTACAGCCCCAGGGGCGGTCGGGGAGCTGTTTTTT.

V gene TRBV2 combines with J gene TRBJ2-7; a weak D match, TRBD2 (6 bases). This CDR3 comprises 15 residues. V lost 2 bases and J lost 5, with 16 bases in between. CDR1 and CDR2 from the germline V gene are SNHLY and FYNNEI. The CDR3 spells CASSELMEGGNEQYF. CDR3 bases: TGTGCCAGCAGTGAATTGATGGAGGGTGGGAACGAGCAGTACTTC. The full variable domain, rest sourced from reference TRBV2 and TRBJ2-7, is EPEVTQTPSHQVTQMGQEVILRCVPISNHLYFYWYRQILGQKVEFLVSFYNNEISEKSEIFDDQFSVERPDGSNFTLKIRSTKLEDSAMYFCASSELMEGGNEQYFGPGTRLTVT.

CDR3 sequence: CASSAGLARLTDTQYF. The CDR3 bases are TGTGCCAGCAGCGCGGGACTAGCGCGGCTCACAGATACGCAGTATTTT. This chain joins TRBV13 and TRBJ2-3; 10 positions agree with TRBD2. This CDR3 region has 16 residues. V shed 5 bases, J shed 2 bases, and the junction held 7 bases outside the gene matches. CDR1 and CDR2 (germline): PRHDT, FYEKMQ (reference sequence).

The table lists this clone with a count of one. The J gene is TRBJ1-3, the V gene TRBV27; perhaps TRBD1 as D (5 bases). CDR3 length: 13 amino acids. Germline assignment: CDR1 MNHEY and CDR2 SMNVEV (reference sequence). V was trimmed by 1 base and J by 8 bases, leaving 9 bases between them. CDR3 DNA sequence: TGTGCCAGCAGTTTATTTAGGGGTGACACCATATATTTT. This gives the protein CASSLFRGDTIYF.

V gene TRBV18 combines with J gene TRBJ2-1; D call uncertain. Per germline, CDR1 KGHSH and CDR2 LQKENI. The CDR3 runs 14 residues. Trimming stripped 3 bases from V and 8 bases from J, with 14 bases between. CDR3 loop: CASSPPHFEDEQFF. CDR3 nucleotide sequence: TGTGCCAGCTCACCCCCTCATTTCGAGGATGAGCAGTTCTTC.

The rearrangement links TRBV11-3 to TRBJ2-3, with D maybe TRBD2 (5 bases). Germline CDR1 is SGHNT and CDR2 is YENEEA. The V end lost 0 bases, the J end lost 0 bases, and 13 bases lay between the germline ends. The CDR3 totals 17 residues. The CDR3 DNA reads TGTGCCAGCAGCTTAGATTCCAGCGGACCTAGCACAGATACGCAGTATTTT. Its protein is CASSLDSSGPSTDTQYF. Drawing the rest from reference TRBV11-3 and TRBJ2-3, the complete variable domain is EAGVVQSPRYKIIEKKQPVAFWCNPISGHNTLYWYLQNLGQGPELLIRYENEEAVDDSQLPKDRFSAERLKGVDSTLKIQPAELGDSAVYLCASSLDSSGPSTDTQYFGPGTRLTVL.

The chain employs TRBV28 and TRBJ2-7, with TRBD1 matching over 8 bases. The ends lost 8 bases at V and 6 bases at J; junction bases unmatched: 15. Germline V gene sequence: CDR1 MDHEN, CDR2 SYDVKM. CDR3 size: 15 residues. The CDR3 protein is CASLRTPGQASEQYF. The CDR3 nucleotides are TGTGCCAGCTTACGGACCCCGGGACAGGCGTCCGAGCAGTACTTC.

The chain uses TRBV30 and TRBJ2-7; 7 bases line up with TRBD2. V shed 1 base, J shed 9 bases, and the junction held 15 bases outside the gene matches. The CDR3 sequence is 15 residues long. The germline V gene has CDR1 GTSNPN and CDR2 SVGIG (reference sequence). The CDR3: CAWSALGLGRTRQYF. CDR3 in DNA: TGTGCCTGGAGTGCCCTTGGACTAGGGCGTACGAGGCAGTACTTC.